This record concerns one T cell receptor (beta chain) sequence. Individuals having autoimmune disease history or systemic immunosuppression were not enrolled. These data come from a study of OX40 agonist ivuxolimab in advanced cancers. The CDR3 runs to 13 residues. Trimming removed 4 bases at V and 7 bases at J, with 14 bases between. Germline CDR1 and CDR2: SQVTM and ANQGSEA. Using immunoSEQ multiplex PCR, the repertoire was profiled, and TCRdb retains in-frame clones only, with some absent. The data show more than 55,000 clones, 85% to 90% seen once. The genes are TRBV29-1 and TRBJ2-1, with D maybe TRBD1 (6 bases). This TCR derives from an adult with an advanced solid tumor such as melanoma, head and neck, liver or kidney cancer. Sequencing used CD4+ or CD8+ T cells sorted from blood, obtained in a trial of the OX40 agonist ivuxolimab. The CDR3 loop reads CSVVRGLGNEQFF. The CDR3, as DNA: TGCAGCGTTGTCAGGGGTCTTGGAAATGAGCAGTTCTTC.